Presented here are 13 T cell receptor beta chains from one specimen sequenced in a study of vaccination effects on CD4 cells after COVID-19. Culturing for about ten days preceded CD4+ T cell isolation. The assay was immunoSEQ multiplex PCR, and TCRdb's table has in-frame clones only and misses some. The sample includes 50,000 to 60,000 clones, 65% to 80% seen only once; the top ten take approximately 3%. Which antigens these TCRs recognize remains unknown. The material sequenced was CD4+ T cells from PBMCs cultured without peptide, taken before COVID-19 vaccination. These receptors were obtained from a human donor who received a COVID-19 vaccine.

The V call is TRBV28, the J call TRBJ1-2; TRBD1 is a possible D gene (5 bases). This CDR3 region has 13 residues. Trimming took 3 bases from V and 3 from J, leaving 8 bases between them. Per germline, CDR1 MDHEN and CDR2 SYDVKM. CDR3 region: CASSFGRDYGYTF. The DNA for the CDR3 is TGTGCCAGCAGTTTTGGCAGGGACTATGGCTACACCTTC.

The rearrangement joins TRBV2 to TRBJ1-2, with 9 positions matching TRBD1. Germline V gene data show CDR1 as SNHLY and CDR2 as FYNNEI. The junction had 5 bases not matched to a gene; V was cut back by 5 bases and J by 4 bases. The CDR3 is 14 amino acids. CDR3 sequence: CASSPGTGIYGYTF. In DNA form, the CDR3 reads TGTGCCAGCAGTCCCGGGACAGGGATCTATGGCTACACCTTC.

V usage is TRBV2 and J usage is TRBJ1-2; D remains unclear. The CDR3 is 12 residues long. Germline CDR1 and CDR2: SNHLY and FYNNEI. The V gene lost 7 bases and the J gene lost 3 bases, with 9 bases spanning the gap. Here the CDR3 DNA reads TGTGCCAGCACATATGCGTACTATGGCTACACCTTC. Its translation: CASTYAYYGYTF.

The chain recombines TRBV9 with TRBJ2-5, with TRBD1 as a possible D gene (6 bases). Germline V lookup: CDR1 SGDLS, CDR2 YYNGEE. V was clipped by 0 bases and J by 4 bases, with 10 bases between them. The CDR3 runs 14 residues. In nucleotides, the CDR3 is TGTGCCAGCAGCGTAGGGGGGCTCCCAGAGACCCAGTACTTC. It translates to CASSVGGLPETQYF.

The chain combines TRBV3-1 (or the pseudogene TRBV3-2) with TRBJ1-6; TRBD1 matches 7 bases. This CDR3 has 17 amino acids. Germline CDR1 and CDR2: LGHDT and YNNKEL (reference sequence). V was clipped by 0 bases and J by 5 bases; unmatched bases: 7. The CDR3 reads CASSQDRPGGDNSPLHF. Here the CDR3 DNA reads TGTGCCAGCAGCCAAGATAGGCCAGGGGGGGATAATTCACCCCTCCACTTT.

V usage is TRBV5-6 and J usage is TRBJ2-6; a possible D gene is TRBD2 (5 bases). This CDR3 has 14 amino acids. Germline V gene sequence: CDR1 SGHDT, CDR2 YYEEEE. Trimming left V 3 bases short and J 4 bases short, with 8 bases between. As DNA, the CDR3 is TGTGCCAGCAGCTGGGGAGCGGGGGCCAACGTCCTGACTTTC. Residues: CASSWGAGANVLTF. The whole variable domain, filled in from reference TRBV5-6 and TRBJ2-6, reads DAGVTQSPTHLIKTRGQQVTLRCSPKSGHDTVSWYQQALGQGPQFIFQYYEEEERQRGNFPDRFSGHQFPNYSSELNVNALLLGDSALYLCASSWGAGANVLTFGAGSRLTVL.

The V call is TRBV19, the J call TRBJ2-3; 10 nucleotides line up with TRBD1. V was clipped by 5 bases and J by 2 bases; unmatched bases: 4. Germline lookup yields CDR1 LNHDA and CDR2 SQIVND (reference sequence). There are 15 residues in the CDR3. CDR3 residues: CASSRQGANTDTQYF. In DNA form, the CDR3 reads TGTGCCAGTAGTCGACAGGGGGCGAACACAGATACGCAGTATTTT.

This chain links TRBV4-1 with TRBJ1-2, with D perhaps matching TRBD1 (5 bases). This CDR3 contains 14 residues. Germline-derived CDR1 and CDR2 are MGHRA and YSYEKL. Trimming shortened V by 0 bases and J by 5 bases, and 10 bases separated the two germline ends. The CDR3 DNA follows: TGCGCCAGCAGCCAAGATGGGGACTTTTATGGCTACACCTTC. It encodes CASSQDGDFYGYTF.

CDR3 nucleotides: TGTGCCAGCAGCGGACTAGCGGGGCAATCCGAGCAGTACGTC. It yields the protein CASSGLAGQSEQYV. This chain links TRBV5-6 with TRBJ2-7; 12 nucleotides match TRBD2. In germline, CDR1 is SGHDT, CDR2 YYEEEE. CDR3 length: 14 residues. V shed 4 bases and J 6 bases; nucleotides not matched to a gene: 5.

J is TRBJ1-2 and V is TRBV30, with 10 bases fitting TRBD1. Germline V lookup: CDR1 GTSNPN, CDR2 SVGIG (reference sequence). With V trimmed by 3 bases and J by 2 bases, 6 bases remained unmatched. The CDR3 sequence is 15 residues long. CDR3 DNA sequence: TGTGCCTGGAGGCTCCGGGACAGGGGAAACTATGGCTACACCTTC. Translation gives CAWRLRDRGNYGYTF.

J is TRBJ1-3 and V is TRBV5-4, with TRBD1 matching over 8 bases. The germline V gene encodes CDR1 SGHNT and CDR2 YYREEE (reference sequence). V dropped 4 bases and J dropped 4; count of bases not matched to a gene: 7. CDR3 length: 15 residues. CDR3 DNA sequence: TGTGCCAGCAGCGTAGACAGGGGAGTCGGAAACACCATATATTTT. Its protein product is CASSVDRGVGNTIYF.

The chain carries TRBV7-8 and TRBJ2-3; either TRBD1 or TRBD2 may supply D (7 bases each). The CDR3 loop spans 18 amino acids. Deletions cut 5 bases from V and 5 bases from J, with 26 bases between. Germline assignment: CDR1 SGHVS and CDR2 FQNEAQ. CDR3 coding DNA: TGTGCCAGCAGCGAAAGAGGGGGCGGGAGAAAGAGTAGAGATACGCAGTATTTT. Its protein product is CASSERGGGRKSRDTQYF.

J is TRBJ1-2 and V is TRBV19; 9 bases agree with TRBD1. The trim removed 4 bases at V and 6 bases at J, leaving 3 bases unmatched. The CDR3 spans 13 residues. Germline assignment: CDR1 LNHDA and CDR2 SQIVND (reference sequence). The CDR3 DNA sequence: TGTGCCAGTAGTAGAGGACAGGGGAATGGCTACACCTTC. Translation: CASSRGQGNGYTF.